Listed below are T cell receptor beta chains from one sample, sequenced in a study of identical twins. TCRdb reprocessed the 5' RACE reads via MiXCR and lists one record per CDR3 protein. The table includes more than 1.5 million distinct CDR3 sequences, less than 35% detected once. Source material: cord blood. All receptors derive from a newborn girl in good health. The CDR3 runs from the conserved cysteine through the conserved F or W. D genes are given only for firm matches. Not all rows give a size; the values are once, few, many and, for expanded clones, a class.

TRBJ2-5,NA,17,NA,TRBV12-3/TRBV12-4,CASSLAGLQVPQETQYF,TGTGCCAGCAGTTTAGCGGGATTACAGGTTCCGCAAGAGACCCAGTACTTC
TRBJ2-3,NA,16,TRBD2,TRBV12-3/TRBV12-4,CASRTNRLARPDTQYF,TGTGCCAGCAGGACAAACCGACTAGCGAGGCCAGATACGCAGTATTTT
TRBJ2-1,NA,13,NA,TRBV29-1,CSADPSSYNEQFF,TGCAGCGCTGACCCGAGCTCCTACAATGAGCAGTTCTTC
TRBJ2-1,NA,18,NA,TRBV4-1,CASSQGLVGTLIYNEQFF,TGCGCCAGCAGCCAAGGGCTAGTGGGGACCCTCATTTACAATGAGCAGTTCTTC
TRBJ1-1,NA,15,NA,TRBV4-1,CASSQALRGAGEAFF,TGCGCCAGCAGCCAAGCTTTGAGGGGGGCTGGAGAAGCTTTCTTT
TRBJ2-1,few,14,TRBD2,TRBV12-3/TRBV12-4,CASSSGLIPNEQFF,TGTGCCAGCAGTTCGGGACTAATCCCCAATGAGCAGTTCTTC
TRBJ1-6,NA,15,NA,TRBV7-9,CASSLTGNNNSPPHF,TGTGCCAGCAGCTTAACAGGGAATAATAATTCACCCCCCCACTTT
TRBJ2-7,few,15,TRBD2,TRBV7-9,CASSSQRGQSYEQYF,TGTGCCAGCAGCTCTCAGCGGGGGCAATCCTACGAGCAGTACTTC
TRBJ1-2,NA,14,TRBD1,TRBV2,CASPQGVAIYGYTF,TGTGCCAGCCCACAGGGGGTAGCTATCTATGGCTACACCTTC
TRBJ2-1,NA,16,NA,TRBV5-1,CASATIQGLQYNEQFF,TGCGCCAGCGCGACGATCCAAGGACTGCAGTACAATGAGCAGTTCTTC
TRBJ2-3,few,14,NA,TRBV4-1,CASSQEQRADTQYF,TGCGCCAGCAGCCAAGAACAGCGGGCAGATACGCAGTATTTT
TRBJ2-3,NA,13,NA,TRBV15,CATSLGGTDTQYF,TGTGCCACCAGCCTAGGGGGTACAGATACGCAGTATTTT
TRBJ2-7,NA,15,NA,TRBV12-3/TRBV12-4,CASSLTLLGVGEQYF,TGTGCCAGCAGTTTAACCCTCTTGGGGGTCGGCGAGCAGTACTTC
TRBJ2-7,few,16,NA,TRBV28,CASSLWGTGNTYEQYF,TGTGCCAGCAGTTTATGGGGAACAGGAAACACCTACGAGCAGTACTTC
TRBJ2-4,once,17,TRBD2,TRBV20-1,CSARGGLAKVAKNIQYF,TGCAGTGCTAGAGGGGGACTAGCGAAGGTAGCCAAAAACATTCAGTACTTC
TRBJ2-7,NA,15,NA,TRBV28,CASSSRGAPSYEQYF,TGTGCCAGCAGTTCCCGCGGGGCTCCTTCCTACGAGCAGTACTTC
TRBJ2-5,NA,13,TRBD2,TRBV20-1,CSAKAGIRKTQYF,TGCAGTGCTAAAGCGGGGATCAGAAAGACCCAGTACTTC
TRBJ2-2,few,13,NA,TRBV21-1,CASSKQGAGELFF,TGTGCCAGCAGCAAACAGGGGGCCGGGGAGCTGTTTTTT
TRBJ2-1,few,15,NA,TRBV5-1,CASSLSAAGYNEQFF,TGCGCCAGCAGCTTGTCGGCGGCAGGGTACAATGAGCAGTTCTTC
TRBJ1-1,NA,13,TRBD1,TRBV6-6,CASSPTRQGEAFF,TGTGCCAGCAGTCCAACCAGACAGGGTGAAGCTTTCTTT
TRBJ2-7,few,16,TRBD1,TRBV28,CASSPLLGTGYYEQYF,TGTGCCAGCAGTCCCCTGTTGGGGACAGGGTACTACGAGCAGTACTTC
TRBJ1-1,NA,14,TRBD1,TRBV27,CASSLVGTGDEAFF,TGTGCCAGTAGTTTAGTGGGGACAGGGGATGAAGCTTTCTTT
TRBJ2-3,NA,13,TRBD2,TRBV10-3,CAISERGADTQYF,TGTGCCATCAGTGAACGGGGGGCAGATACGCAGTATTTT
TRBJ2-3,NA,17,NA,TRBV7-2,CASSFHPGISGADAQYF,TGTGCCAGCAGCTTCCATCCAGGGATCTCAGGAGCAGATGCGCAGTATTTT
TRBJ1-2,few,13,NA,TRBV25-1,CASSVTGSSGYTF,TGTGCCAGCAGTGTCACGGGGAGTAGTGGCTACACCTTC
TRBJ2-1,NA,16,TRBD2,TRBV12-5,CASGSKRDRSYNEQFF,TGTGCTAGTGGTTCCAAGCGGGACCGCTCCTACAATGAGCAGTTCTTC
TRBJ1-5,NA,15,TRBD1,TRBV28,CASSILDRFNQPQHF,TGTGCCAGCAGTATCCTGGACAGGTTCAATCAGCCCCAGCATTTT
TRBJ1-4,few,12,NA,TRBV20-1,CSATRQNEKLFF,TGCAGTGCTACTAGGCAGAATGAAAAACTGTTTTTT
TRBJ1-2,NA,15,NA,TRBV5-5,CASSRTRGQGYGYTF,TGTGCCAGCAGCCGTACCCGTGGGCAGGGCTATGGCTACACCTTC
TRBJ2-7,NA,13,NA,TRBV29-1,CSVPGTSTYAQYF,TGCAGCGTGCCCGGGACTTCTACCTACGCGCAGTACTTC
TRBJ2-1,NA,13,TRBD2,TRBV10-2,CASLLAGGHEQFF,TGCGCCAGCCTCCTAGCGGGGGGGCATGAGCAGTTCTTC
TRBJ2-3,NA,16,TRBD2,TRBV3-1,CASSQDRLAGADTQYF,TGTGCCAGCAGCCAAGACAGACTAGCGGGAGCGGATACGCAGTATTTT
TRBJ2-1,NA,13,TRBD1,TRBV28,CASRGQGSYEQFF,TGTGCCAGCAGAGGACAGGGTTCCTACGAGCAGTTCTTC
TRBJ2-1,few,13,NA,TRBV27,CASSFSPDNEQFF,TGTGCCAGCAGTTTCTCCCCCGACAATGAGCAGTTCTTC
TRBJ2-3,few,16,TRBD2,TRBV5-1,CASSLVGPSGVDTQYF,TGCGCCAGCAGCTTGGTGGGTCCTAGCGGGGTAGATACGCAGTATTTT
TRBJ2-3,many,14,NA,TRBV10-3,CAISSGGVTDTQYF,TGTGCCATCAGTTCCGGCGGGGTCACAGATACGCAGTATTTT
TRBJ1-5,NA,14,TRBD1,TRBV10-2,CASCPGQGIQPQHF,TGCGCCAGCTGCCCGGGACAGGGGATTCAGCCCCAGCATTTT
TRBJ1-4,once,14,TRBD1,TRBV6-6,CASKRGGPGRKLFF,TGTGCCAGCAAACGAGGGGGCCCGGGGCGAAAACTGTTTTTT
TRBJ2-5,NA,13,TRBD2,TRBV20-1,CSATTSGNHEQYF,TGCAGTGCTACGACTAGCGGGAACCATGAGCAGTACTTC
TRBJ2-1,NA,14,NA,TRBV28,CASSQSMGYNEQFF,TGTGCCAGCAGTCAATCGATGGGTTACAATGAGCAGTTCTTC
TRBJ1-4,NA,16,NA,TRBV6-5,CASSYSWGGGNEKLFF,TGTGCCAGCAGTTACTCATGGGGGGGAGGTAATGAAAAACTGTTTTTT
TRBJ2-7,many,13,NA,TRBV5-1,CASSLDIPYEQYF,TGCGCCAGCAGCTTGGACATTCCTTACGAGCAGTACTTC
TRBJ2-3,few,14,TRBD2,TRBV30,CAWTRAGGADTQYF,TGTGCCTGGACACGAGCGGGGGGCGCAGATACGCAGTATTTT
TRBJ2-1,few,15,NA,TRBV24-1,CATSDRLGSLNEQFF,TGTGCCACCAGTGACCGTCTTGGGAGCTTAAATGAGCAGTTCTTC
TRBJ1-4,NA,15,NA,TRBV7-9,CASSASGRINEKLFF,TGTGCCAGCAGCGCAAGCGGGCGGATTAATGAAAAACTGTTTTTT
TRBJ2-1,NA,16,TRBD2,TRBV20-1,CSKYRTSGNVYNEQFF,TGCAGTAAATACAGGACTAGCGGGAACGTCTACAATGAGCAGTTCTTC
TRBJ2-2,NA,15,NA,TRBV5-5,CASSPGSLNTGELFF,TGTGCCAGCAGCCCCGGGTCCCTGAACACCGGGGAGCTGTTTTTT
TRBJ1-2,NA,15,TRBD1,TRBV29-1,CSVDLRGDLPYGYTF,TGCAGCGTAGACCTCAGGGGGGACTTACCCTATGGCTACACCTTC
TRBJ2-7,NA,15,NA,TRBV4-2,CASSQGLGARYEQYF,TGTGCCAGCAGCCAAGGGCTCGGGGCGCGGTACGAGCAGTACTTC
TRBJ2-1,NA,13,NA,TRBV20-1,CGATRNGYNEQFF,TGCGGTGCCACAAGAAACGGGTACAATGAGCAGTTCTTC
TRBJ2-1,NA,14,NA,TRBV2,CASRPDFGGNEQFF,TGTGCCAGCAGACCCGACTTTGGGGGCAATGAGCAGTTCTTC
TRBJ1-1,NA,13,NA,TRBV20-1,CSARGRINTEAFF,TGCAGTGCTAGGGGACGGATCAACACTGAAGCTTTCTTT
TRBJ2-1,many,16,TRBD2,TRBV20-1,CSARDLAGERYNEQFF,TGCAGTGCTAGAGATCTAGCGGGAGAACGCTACAATGAGCAGTTCTTC
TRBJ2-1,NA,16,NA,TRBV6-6,CASSSGRAVFYNEQFF,TGTGCCAGCAGTTCAGGTCGGGCCGTCTTCTACAATGAGCAGTTCTTC
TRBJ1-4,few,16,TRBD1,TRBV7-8,CASSWTGGKPNEKLFF,TGTGCCAGCAGCTGGACAGGGGGCAAACCTAATGAAAAACTGTTTTTT
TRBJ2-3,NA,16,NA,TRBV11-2,CASSLDQLSSTDTQYF,TGTGCCAGCAGCTTAGACCAGTTATCTAGCACAGATACGCAGTATTTT
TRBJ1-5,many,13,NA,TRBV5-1,CASSLTGNQPQHF,TGCGCCAGCAGCTTGACAGGCAATCAGCCCCAGCATTTT
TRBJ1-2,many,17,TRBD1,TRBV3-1,CASRPGQGLSHNYGYTF,TGTGCCAGCCGACCGGGACAGGGGTTATCCCACAACTATGGCTACACCTTC